One sample yielded the 12 T cell receptor beta chains listed below, sequenced in a study of T cell repertoires in cytomegalovirus infection. Their antigens are not known. Each CDR3 protein is one row after TCRdb ran MiXCR on the reads. This table has 900,000 to 950,000 distinct CDR3 sequences, under 40% appearing once. Specimen: cultured CD8+ T cells from PBMCs, collected from culture after CMV antigen stimulation. The receptors come from a human donor in good health (CMV status not recorded). Some clones in this sample may be carry-over from other donors' samples.

This clonotype was seen a few times. The V gene is TRBV7-9, the J gene TRBJ2-2; no firm D call. Germline lookup yields CDR1 SEHNR and CDR2 FQNEAQ (reference sequence). The CDR3 has 11 residues. The germline V and J ends were trimmed by 7 bases and 5 bases, with 5 bases remaining between them. The CDR3 DNA sequence: TGTGCCAGCACCGTTACCGGGGAGCTGTTTTTT. Encoded protein: CASTVTGELFF.

This clonotype has a count of ten or more. This sequence joins TRBV29-1 and TRBJ2-4, with D perhaps matching TRBD2 (5 bases). Trimming removed 7 bases at V and 12 bases at J, with 19 bases between. Per the germline V gene, CDR1 is SQVTM and CDR2 is ANQGSEA. The CDR3 extends over 12 amino acids. The CDR3 DNA reads as TGCAGCGCCGGGCTGGGGTCGGGGTATCAGTACTTC. Protein product: CSAGLGSGYQYF.

Only one count was recorded for this clonotype. V gene TRBV20-1 combines with J gene TRBJ1-5; D perhaps matches TRBD1 (5 bases). Per germline, CDR1 DFQATT and CDR2 SNEGSKA (reference sequence). This CDR3 is 15 amino acids long. Trimming pared 0 bases from V and 5 bases from J, leaving 14 bases between. CDR3 in amino acids: CSARDITRGDQPQHF. The CDR3 region has the DNA TGCAGTGCTAGAGATATAACCCGAGGGGATCAGCCCCAGCATTTT.

The chain is built from TRBV5-1 and TRBJ1-1; D call uncertain. Trimming took off 4 bases at V and 6 bases at J, with 22 bases between the two ends. CDR3 length: 16 amino acids. Germline CDR1 is SGHRS and CDR2 is YFSETQ. CDR3 sequence: CASSLRAAQVIPEAFF. The CDR3 DNA is TGCGCCAGCAGCCTCCGGGCGGCCCAAGTCATCCCTGAAGCTTTCTTT. The complete variable domain, with remaining parts taken from reference TRBV5-1 and TRBJ1-1, reads KAGVTQTPRYLIKTRGQQVTLSCSPISGHRSVSWYQQTPGQGLQFLFEYFSETQRNKGNFPGRFSGRQFSNSRSEMNVSTLELGDSALYLCASSLRAAQVIPEAFFGQGTRLTVV.

V usage is TRBV28 and J usage is TRBJ2-3; D is uncertain. V lost 6 bases and J 4 bases, leaving 17 bases between the germline ends. Germline lookup yields CDR1 MDHEN and CDR2 SYDVKM. This CDR3 spans 15 amino acids. The CDR3 DNA reads TGTGCCAGCAGCACGATACGCCAAAACCCAGATACGCAGTATTTT. Its translation is CASSTIRQNPDTQYF.

The genes are TRBV4-1 and TRBJ2-3, with D uncertain. V lost 1 base and J 6 bases, leaving 8 bases between the germline ends. CDR1 is MGHRA, CDR2 YSYEKL, per germline. This CDR3 contains 13 residues. Written as DNA, the CDR3 is TGCGCCAGCAGCCAAGCCGATCCGGATACGCAGTATTTT. It yields the protein CASSQADPDTQYF.

This clonotype was seen at least ten times. The chain has TRBV27 and TRBJ2-1; D remains ambiguous. Germline assignment: CDR1 MNHEY and CDR2 SMNVEV (reference sequence). CDR3 length equals 15 residues. The V and J ends lost 0 bases and 0 bases respectively, with 6 bases between them. CDR3 DNA sequence: TGTGCCAGCAGTTTATCAAGGAGCTCCTACAATGAGCAGTTCTTC. This gives the protein CASSLSRSSYNEQFF.

The chain is built from TRBV29-1 and TRBJ2-3; TRBD2 agrees at 13 bases. Trimming removed 5 bases from V and 5 bases from J; junction bases left unmatched: 7. Per germline, CDR1 SQVTM and CDR2 ANQGSEA. This CDR3 contains 15 residues. The CDR3 nucleotides read TGCAGCGTTCAACTAGCGGGGGGGTTCAGAGATACGCAGTATTTT. Residues: CSVQLAGGFRDTQYF.

The chain couples TRBV25-1 to TRBJ2-1; TRBD2 agrees at 12 bases. The trim removed 8 bases at V and 7 bases at J, leaving 18 bases unmatched. The CDR3 loop spans 18 amino acids. Germline V CDR1 and CDR2: MGHDK, SYGVNS. The chain's CDR3 is CASGSQPNGLAGGNEQFF. The CDR3 nucleotides are TGTGCCAGCGGGAGCCAGCCCAACGGGCTAGCGGGGGGGAATGAGCAGTTCTTC. Together with reference TRBV25-1 and TRBJ2-1, the CDR3 gives the full variable domain: EADIYQTPRYLVIGTGKKITLECSQTMGHDKMYWYQQDPGMELHLIHYSYGVNSTEKGDLSSESTVSRIRTEHFPLTLESARPSHTSQYLCASGSQPNGLAGGNEQFFGPGTRLTVL.

V gene TRBV2 combines with J gene TRBJ1-2, with 11 bases fitting TRBD1. This CDR3 comprises 15 residues. Germline CDR1 is SNHLY and CDR2 is FYNNEI. The V segment lost 9 bases and the J segment 7 bases; nucleotides outside the gene matches: 13. The DNA for the CDR3 is TGTGCCAGTACGGGGACAGGGGGTGCGTACCGTGGCTACACCTTC. Amino acids: CASTGTGGAYRGYTF.

This clonotype was observed a handful of times. This chain connects TRBV4-3 to TRBJ2-7, with D perhaps TRBD1 (6 bases). Germline V gene sequence: CDR1 LGHNA, CDR2 YSLEER. V was shortened by 3 bases and J by 0 bases, with 15 bases between the two germline ends. CDR3 length: 16 amino acids. CDR3 nucleotides: TGCGCCAGCAGCCAGGAAAAGGGGGACATCTCCTACGAGCAGTACTTC. It encodes CASSQEKGDISYEQYF.

The V gene is TRBV4-1, the J gene TRBJ2-3; possibly TRBD1 for D (5 bases). V lost 0 bases, J lost 0 bases, and 7 bases lay in between. The CDR3 sequence is 15 residues long. The germline V gene encodes CDR1 MGHRA and CDR2 YSYEKL. CDR3 sequence (DNA): TGCGCCAGCAGCCAAGAGGACACCAGCACAGATACGCAGTATTTT. Translation gives CASSQEDTSTDTQYF.